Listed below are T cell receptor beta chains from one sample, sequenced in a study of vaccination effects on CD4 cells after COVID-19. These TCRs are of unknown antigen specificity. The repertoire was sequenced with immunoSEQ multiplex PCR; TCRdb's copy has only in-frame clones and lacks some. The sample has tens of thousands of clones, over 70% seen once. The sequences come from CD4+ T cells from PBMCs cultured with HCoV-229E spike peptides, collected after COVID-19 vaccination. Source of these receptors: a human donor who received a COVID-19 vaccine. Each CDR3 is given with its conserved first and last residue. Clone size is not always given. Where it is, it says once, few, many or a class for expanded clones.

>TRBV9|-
CASSRRDSAYNEQFF
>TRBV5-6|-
CASSLRDRAAGNTIYF
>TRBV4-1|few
CASSQITQGGEAFF
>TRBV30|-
CAWSRDTGNEKLFF
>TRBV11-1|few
CASSTLAGASYNEQFF
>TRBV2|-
CASTGVSNTGELFF
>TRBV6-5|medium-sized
CASSTGQGAYGYTF
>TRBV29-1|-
CSVEVVGFGTQYF
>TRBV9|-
CASSALQGFSGNTIYF
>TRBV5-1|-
CASSARGNSNYGYTF
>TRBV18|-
CASSPGLTGKGNEQFF
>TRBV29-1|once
CSVEGTGKTEAFF
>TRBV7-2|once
CASSFGGGDTQYF
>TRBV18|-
CASSPPGAGVANEQFF
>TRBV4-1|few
CASRAGGQLPGELFF
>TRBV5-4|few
CASSSGASGANVLTF
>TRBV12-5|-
CASATPGQTHTDTQYF
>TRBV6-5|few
CASSYLGQGRHSPLHF
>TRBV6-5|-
CASSYTSTGNTIYF
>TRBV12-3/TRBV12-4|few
CASRIQVDEKLFF
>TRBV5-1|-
CASSLEGTGNQPQHF
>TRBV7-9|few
CASSLDRAYGYTF
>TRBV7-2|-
CASSLELAGVTGELFF
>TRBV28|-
CASSLPSTGGEKLFF
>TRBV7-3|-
CASSSRASDSPLHF
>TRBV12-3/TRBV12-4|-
CASSPLPGDTQYF
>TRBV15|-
CATSRGEGLNTEAFF
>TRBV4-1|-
CASSQEFVVSGANVLTF
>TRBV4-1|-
CASRLGPGQEETQYF
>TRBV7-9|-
CASSSARVSQPQHF
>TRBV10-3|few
CAISESRLADYNEQFF
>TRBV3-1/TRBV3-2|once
CASTQTGELFF
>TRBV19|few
CASSILVNTEAFF
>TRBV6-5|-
CASNVLRGANVLTF
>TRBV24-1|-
CATSDTGQGLAEAFF
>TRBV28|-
CASSLSLGTFTDTQYF
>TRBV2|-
CASRSVWGTGTEAFF
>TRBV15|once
CATSRGWQDNQPQHF
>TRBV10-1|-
CASSDVQGQGTYGYTF
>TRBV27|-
CASSFGRRHTEAFF
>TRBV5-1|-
CASSSGQEDQPQHF
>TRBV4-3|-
CASSQVEPGDEKLFF
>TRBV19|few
CASRLRLAGTYNEQFF
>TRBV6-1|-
CASSERAEEQFF
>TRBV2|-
CASSEVRASGDTQYF
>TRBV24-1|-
CATSDTAGGDQPQHF
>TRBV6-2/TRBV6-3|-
CASSNPTGLIFGYGYTF
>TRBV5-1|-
CASSVWARTDTQYF
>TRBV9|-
CASSVKGQGANEKLFF
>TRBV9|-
CASSVRTGKDTQYF
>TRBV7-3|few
CASSPGGEGELFF
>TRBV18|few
CASSPEGGGGLRGYTF
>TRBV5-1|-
CASSWSVLGPTGELFF
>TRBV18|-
CASSLQHDRVSEQFF
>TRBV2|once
CASSVGPNTEAFF
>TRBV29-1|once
CSLWARAPDTQYF
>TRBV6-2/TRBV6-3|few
CASSYRGQGAFQPQHF
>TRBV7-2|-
CASSLRDSFTYSNQPQHF
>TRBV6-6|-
CASRPTGAVNEKLFF